These 31 T cell receptor beta chains originate from one sample sequenced in a study of T cells in localized non-small cell lung cancer. Data came from immunoSEQ multiplex PCR; TCRdb stores just in-frame clones and leaves some out. The sample lists 30,000 to 35,000 clones, around 93% occurring once. The sample here was peripheral blood, taken before any cancer treatment. These receptors all come from a female donor over 55 with stage I lung adenocarcinoma.

The J gene is TRBJ1-2, the V gene TRBV6-1; a possible D gene is TRBD1 (6 bases). Trimming took 7 bases from V and 4 from J, leaving 16 bases between them. Germline CDR1 is MNHNS and CDR2 is SASEGT. The CDR3 loop spans 14 amino acids. In DNA, the CDR3 is TGTGCCAGCACGGGGGCAGGGCTCCGCTATGGCTACACCTTC. Translation gives CASTGAGLRYGYTF.

V and J are TRBV28 and TRBJ1-2, with 10 bases identical to TRBD1. CDR3 size: 15 residues. V lost 8 bases to trimming and J lost 7 bases; unmatched junction nucleotides: 13. CDR1 and CDR2 (germline): MDHEN, SYDVKM. The CDR3 sequence is CASLISGTGVFGYTF. The CDR3 nucleotides are TGTGCCAGCCTTATCTCCGGGACAGGGGTTTTTGGCTACACCTTC.

CDR3 protein: CASSVGIGAKEKLFF. CDR3 DNA sequence: TGTGCCAGCAGCGTAGGAATAGGGGCCAAGGAAAAACTGTTTTTT. This rearrangement joins TRBV9 to TRBJ1-4; weak D call: TRBD1 (5 bases). CDR3 length: 15 amino acids. Germline CDR1 is SGDLS and CDR2 is YYNGEE. With 0 bases removed from V and 8 bases from J, the gap between germline ends came to 14 bases.

This chain links TRBV12-5 with TRBJ1-2, with D possibly matching TRBD1 (5 bases). Germline CDR1 LGHNT, CDR2 FRNRAP. The CDR3 contains 14 residues. V was pared by 6 bases and J by 4 bases, with 15 bases between. As DNA, the CDR3 is TGTGCTAGTGGCTCCGGAGGGACGGCCTATGGCTACACCTTC. Translated, it gives CASGSGGTAYGYTF.

The CDR3 DNA reads TGTGCCAGCAGTGTGGACAGGCTTAACACCGGGGAGCTGTTTTTT. Translated, it gives CASSVDRLNTGELFF. This chain uses TRBV6-5 with TRBJ2-2, with 7 bases that match TRBD1. This CDR3 spans 15 amino acids. Germline values: CDR1 MNHEY, CDR2 SVGAGI. Trimming took 5 bases from V and 2 from J; bases not matched to a gene: 5.

V gene TRBV13 combines with J gene TRBJ2-7; possible D gene TRBD2, 6 bases. This CDR3 spans 16 amino acids. Per germline, CDR1 PRHDT and CDR2 FYEKMQ (reference sequence). Trimming left V 5 bases short and J 4 bases short, with 21 bases between. CDR3 loop: CASSAGSEGFFYEQYV. The DNA for the CDR3 is TGTGCCAGCAGCGCGGGGAGTGAGGGGTTTTTTTACGAGCAGTACGTC.

The genes are TRBV6-1 and TRBJ2-7; D is undetermined. V was trimmed by 0 bases and J by 2 bases, leaving 14 bases between them. CDR3 length: 16 amino acids. The germline V gene encodes CDR1 MNHNS and CDR2 SASEGT. The CDR3 spells CASSEARRGFTYEQYV. CDR3 DNA: TGTGCCAGCAGTGAAGCGCGAAGAGGTTTTACCTACGAGCAGTACGTC.

The chain links TRBV28 to TRBJ2-7; a weak D match, TRBD2 (12 bases). Trimming removed 7 bases at V and 0 bases at J, with 34 bases between. From germline, CDR1 is MDHEN and CDR2 SYDVKM. The CDR3 covers 21 residues. The CDR3 coding sequence is TGTGCCAGCAACCCGGACAGGGGGCTTACTAGCGGGGGGCCCCTCTCCTACGAGCAGTACTTC. Amino acid sequence: CASNPDRGLTSGGPLSYEQYF.

This chain joins TRBV9 and TRBJ2-1, with 8 bases identical to TRBD2. J was trimmed by 4 bases and V by 5 bases; bases with no gene match: 5. Germline values: CDR1 SGDLS, CDR2 YYNGEE. The CDR3 has 14 residues. The CDR3 DNA sequence: TGTGCCAGCAGTAGGTCTAGCGGGTACAATGAGCAGTTCTTC. Translating gives CASSRSSGYNEQFF.

The chain has TRBV4-3 and TRBJ2-1; the D call may be TRBD1 or TRBD2 (5 bases each). CDR1 LGHNA and CDR2 YSLEER come from the germline V gene. Between the trimmed V and J ends, which lost 3 bases and 0 bases, there was a span of 12 bases. The CDR3 has 16 amino acids. For the CDR3, the DNA is TGCGCCAGCAGCCATTCGTGGGGGAGCTCCTACAATGAGCAGTTCTTC. As protein: CASSHSWGSSYNEQFF.

The genes are TRBV5-1 and TRBJ2-5; 10 positions agree with TRBD2. After removal of 4 bases from V and 3 bases from J, the junction contained 3 bases not matched to a gene. The germline V gene encodes CDR1 SGHRS and CDR2 YFSETQ. The length of the CDR3 is 14 residues. The CDR3 coding sequence is TGCGCCAGCAGCGGGCTAGCGGGAGAAGAGACCCAGTACTTC. The encoded protein is CASSGLAGEETQYF.

The chain couples TRBV14 to TRBJ2-5; 7 nucleotides align to TRBD1. Germline values: CDR1 SGHDN, CDR2 FVKESK. V lost 3 bases, J lost 4 bases, and 8 bases stayed unmatched. CDR3 size: 15 residues. The CDR3 is CASSHHGRGRETQYF. The CDR3 coding sequence is TGTGCCAGCAGCCACCACGGAAGGGGGCGAGAGACCCAGTACTTC.

The V gene is TRBV19, the J gene TRBJ1-3; a possible D gene is TRBD1 (5 bases). Germline lookup yields CDR1 LNHDA and CDR2 SQIVND (reference sequence). This CDR3 has 14 residues. Deletions cut 7 bases from V and 3 bases from J, with 13 bases between. The DNA for the CDR3 is TGTGCCAGTAAGCCGGGGGAGATTGGAAACACCATATATTTT. This gives the protein CASKPGEIGNTIYF.

V gene TRBV12-5 combines with J gene TRBJ2-3; TRBD1 agrees at 9 bases. This CDR3 spans 16 amino acids. The germline gives CDR1 LGHNT, CDR2 FRNRAP. V lost 6 bases, J lost 3 bases, and 10 bases stayed unmatched. The CDR3 bases are TGTGCTAGTGGCTCCCCACAGGGGGCAAGGACAGATACGCAGTATTTT. Residues: CASGSPQGARTDTQYF.

The rearrangement uses TRBV30 and TRBJ1-5, with 7 bases identical to TRBD1. V lost 6 bases, J lost 2 bases, and 7 bases stayed unmatched. The germline V gene has CDR1 GTSNPN and CDR2 SVGIG (reference sequence). The CDR3 contains 14 residues. CDR3 in DNA: TGTGCCTGCAGTCCCGGGACAGGCAATCAGCCCCAGCATTTT. This sequence encodes CACSPGTGNQPQHF.

The rearrangement links TRBV18 to TRBJ1-3; D call uncertain. V gave up 6 bases and J gave up 2 bases, with 14 bases separating them. The CDR3 length is 15 residues. Germline V gives CDR1 KGHSH, CDR2 LQKENI. Here the CDR3 reads CASSPDDIAGNTIYF. The DNA of the CDR3 is TGTGCCAGCTCCCCCGACGACATCGCTGGAAACACCATATATTTT.

J is TRBJ2-5 and V is TRBV28; D not resolved. The end of the DNA aligns better with TRBJ2-7, so the J call may be wrong. Germline CDR1 MDHEN, CDR2 SYDVKM. The CDR3 runs to 11 residues. The CDR3 spells CASRTRYEQYF. In DNA, the CDR3 is TGTGCCAGCAGAACTCGATACGAGCAGTACTTC.

V and J are TRBV10-3 and TRBJ2-3; 8 nucleotides agree with TRBD2. From germline, CDR1 is ENHRY and CDR2 SYGVKD. The CDR3 length is 14 residues. With 7 bases clipped from V and 2 bases from J, the junction kept 5 bases outside the gene matches. Here the CDR3 DNA reads TGTGCCATCAAGCGGGGGCGGGACACAGATACGCAGTATTTT. Protein sequence: CAIKRGRDTDTQYF.

The J gene is TRBJ2-1, the V gene TRBV11-3; 11 nucleotides agree with TRBD2. This CDR3 has 14 amino acids. V dropped 3 bases and J dropped 7; count of bases not matched to a gene: 2. In germline, CDR1 is SGHNT, CDR2 YENEEA. For the CDR3, the DNA is TGTGCCAGCAGCTTCGCTAGCGGGAGGAATGAGCAGTTCTTC. Translated, it gives CASSFASGRNEQFF.

The chain carries TRBV7-8 and TRBJ2-1; the D is unclear. Germline lookup yields CDR1 SGHVS and CDR2 FQNEAQ. Trimming stripped 5 bases from V and 9 bases from J, with 11 bases between. CDR3 size: 12 residues. The CDR3 DNA is TGTGCCAGCAGCGGTGGGCGCGCTGAGCAGTTCTTC. The encoded protein is CASSGGRAEQFF.

This clone came up once. The V and J genes are TRBV18 and TRBJ2-2; tentatively, D is TRBD1 (5 bases). From germline, CDR1 is KGHSH and CDR2 LQKENI. Trimming took off 7 bases at V and 5 bases at J, with 8 bases between the two ends. There are 12 residues in the CDR3. The CDR3: CASFRETGELFF. The CDR3, as DNA: TGTGCCAGCTTCAGGGAAACCGGGGAGCTGTTTTTT.

V usage is TRBV19 and J usage is TRBJ2-2; 9 bases line up with TRBD1. Trimming at V came to 5 bases and at J to 5 bases, leaving 3 bases not matched to a gene. Germline lookup yields CDR1 LNHDA and CDR2 SQIVND (reference sequence). This CDR3 region has 14 residues. The CDR3 sequence is CASSPGQGTGELFF. The CDR3 region has the DNA TGTGCCAGTAGTCCGGGACAGGGAACCGGGGAGCTGTTTTTT.

The V gene is TRBV4-3, the J gene TRBJ2-5; 9 bases map to TRBD1. V dropped 0 bases and J dropped 5; count of bases not matched to a gene: 7. Germline values: CDR1 LGHNA, CDR2 YSLEER. The CDR3 runs 16 residues. The DNA of the CDR3 is TGCGCCAGCAGCCAAGATGGGGCAGGGACAGGGGAGACCCAGTACTTC. This gives the protein CASSQDGAGTGETQYF.

This clone appeared once. The chain's CDR3 is CASSAQRIGTQYF. CDR3 coding DNA: TGTGCCAGCAGCGCCCAGAGGATCGGTACGCAGTATTTT. V is TRBV9 and J is TRBJ2-3; no firm D call. CDR1 and CDR2 from the germline V gene are SGDLS and YYNGEE. With 3 bases removed from V and 8 bases from J, the gap between germline ends came to 13 bases. The CDR3 consists of 13 residues.

The rearrangement uses TRBV7-6 and TRBJ2-3, with TRBD2 identical over 7 bases. The J segment lost 8 bases and the V segment lost 4 bases, leaving 0 bases of the junction unmatched. Germline loops: CDR1 SGHVS, CDR2 FNYEAQ. CDR3 length: 11 residues. In nucleotides, the CDR3 is TGTGCCAGCAGCTGGGGGGGTACGCAGTATTTT. Translation: CASSWGGTQYF.

CDR3 nucleotide sequence: TGTGCCAGCAGCTTAGAATCGGCTAGCCGGGGCAATGAGCAGTTCTTC. Its translation: CASSLESASRGNEQFF. V usage is TRBV7-2 and J usage is TRBJ2-1; TRBD2 is a possible D gene (5 bases). V was trimmed by 1 base and J by 6 bases, leaving 16 bases between them. In germline, CDR1 is SGHTA, CDR2 FQGNSA. The CDR3 runs 16 residues.

This clone was counted between two and nine times. This sequence joins TRBV19 and TRBJ2-5; 10 bases agree with TRBD2. Trimming took 6 bases from V and 5 from J; bases not matched to a gene: 9. CDR3 length: 15 amino acids. Per the germline V gene, CDR1 is LNHDA and CDR2 is SQIVND (reference sequence). The CDR3 region has the DNA TGTGCCAGTAGGGCAGAGACTAGCGGGCGGGAGACCCAGTACTTC. This gives the protein CASRAETSGRETQYF.

The V and J genes are TRBV5-1 and TRBJ1-4; no reliable D call. V lost 5 bases to trimming and J lost 8 bases, with 13 bases between them. The CDR3 runs 13 residues. Germline V gene sequence: CDR1 SGHRS, CDR2 YFSETQ. DNA for the CDR3: TGCGCCAGCAGGAGGGATAGAAACGAAAAACTGTTTTTT. This encodes CASRRDRNEKLFF.

The chain recombines TRBV7-9 with TRBJ2-5; D is undetermined. This CDR3 comprises 11 residues. Trimming left V 4 bases short and J 2 bases short, with 2 bases between. Germline CDR1 SEHNR, CDR2 FQNEAQ (reference sequence). CDR3 sequence: CASSSQETQYF. For the CDR3, the DNA is TGTGCCAGCAGCTCGCAAGAGACCCAGTACTTC.

The CDR3 reads CASSFAGSGRTDTQYF. The CDR3 bases are TGTGCCAGCAGCTTTGCGGGTAGCGGGAGAACAGATACGCAGTATTTT. This chain uses TRBV12-1 with TRBJ2-3; TRBD2 was called by the table and not checked on the DNA. TRBV12-1 is a pseudogene segment. This CDR3 region has 16 residues.

The chain is built from TRBV4-3 and TRBJ2-6; 9 nucleotides align to TRBD1. Germline CDR1 LGHNA, CDR2 YSLEER. The CDR3 covers 18 residues. J lost 4 bases, V lost 3 bases, and 10 bases had no gene match. The CDR3 spells CASSQLTGGSGGANVLTF. The CDR3 coding sequence is TGCGCCAGCAGCCAGCTAACAGGGGGCTCGGGCGGGGCCAACGTCCTGACTTTC.